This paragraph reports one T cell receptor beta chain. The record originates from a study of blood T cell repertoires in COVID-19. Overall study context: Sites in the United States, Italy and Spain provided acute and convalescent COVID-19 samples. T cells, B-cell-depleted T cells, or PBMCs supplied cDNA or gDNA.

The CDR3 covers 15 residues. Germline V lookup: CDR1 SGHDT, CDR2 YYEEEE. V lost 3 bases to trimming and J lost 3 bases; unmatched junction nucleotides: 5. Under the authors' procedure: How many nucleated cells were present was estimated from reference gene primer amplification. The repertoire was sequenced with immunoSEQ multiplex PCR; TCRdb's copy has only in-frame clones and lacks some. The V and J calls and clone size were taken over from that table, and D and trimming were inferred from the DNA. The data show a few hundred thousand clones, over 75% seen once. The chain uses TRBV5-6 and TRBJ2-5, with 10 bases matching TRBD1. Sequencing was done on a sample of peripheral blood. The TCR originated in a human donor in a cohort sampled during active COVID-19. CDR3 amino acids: CASSSDGTGEETQYF. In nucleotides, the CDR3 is TGTGCCAGCAGCTCGGACGGGACAGGGGAAGAGACCCAGTACTTC.